This TCR beta chain was captured by sequencing in a study of T cell responses to AZD1222 COVID-19 vaccine. Per germline, CDR1 MNHNY and CDR2 SVGAGI (reference sequence). This CDR3 is built from 12 residues. V shed 6 bases and J shed 7 bases, with 13 bases lying between them. Clones were sequenced by immunoSEQ multiplex PCR, and TCRdb holds only the in-frame ones, with some missing. The table has tens of thousands of clones, approximately 88% seen once. The receptor's source is an adult who received the AZD1222 COVID-19 vaccine. This chain joins TRBV6-6 and TRBJ2-7; D unresolved. The source was peripheral blood, collected 28 days after the second AZD1222 dose. The CDR3 DNA is TGTGCCAGCAGCTCCGGGCCCCGGGAGCAGTACTTC. This sequence encodes CASSSGPREQYF.